This TCR beta chain stems from a study of blood T cell repertoires in COVID-19. In the original workflow: How many nucleated cells were present was estimated from reference gene primer amplification. TCRdb keeps only in-frame clones here, not all; method: immunoSEQ multiplex PCR. V and J calls and clone size are as listed in that table; D and trimming were resolved from the DNA. The sample holds 300,000 to 400,000 clones, 85% to 90% seen once. Each participant's cohort was designated according to participant-reported clinical history. The TCR comes from a man aged 18-30 years who had recovered from COVID-19. Sequencing input: PBMCs or T cells enriched from blood (not recorded which).

The CDR3 loop reads CASSPESTSGPRRGEQYF. For the CDR3, the DNA is TGTGCCAGCAGCCCCGAATCGACTAGCGGCCCCCGGAGGGGCGAGCAGTACTTC. The V gene is TRBV9, the J gene TRBJ2-7; 9 positions agree with TRBD2. In germline, CDR1 is SGDLS, CDR2 YYNGEE. CDR3 length equals 18 residues. V dropped 4 bases and J dropped 6; count of bases not matched to a gene: 20.